The sequence of this T cell receptor beta chain was determined in a study of T cell responses to AZD1222 COVID-19 vaccine. The CDR3 has 15 residues. In germline, CDR1 is SGHNT, CDR2 YYREEE (reference sequence). The V and J ends lost 2 bases and 5 bases, in that order; junction bases with no gene match: 6. Produced via immunoSEQ multiplex PCR; TCRdb's table is partial and in-frame only. The data hold some 140,000 clones, with 91% observed a single time. The receptor was isolated from an adult who received the AZD1222 COVID-19 vaccine. V and J are TRBV5-4 and TRBJ2-2, with 7 bases aligning to TRBD2. The sample was peripheral blood, taken 28 days after the second AZD1222 dose. CDR3 loop: CASSFGLVLTGELFF. The CDR3 DNA is TGTGCCAGCAGCTTCGGACTAGTGCTAACCGGGGAGCTGTTTTTT. The entire variable domain, with the rest obtained from reference TRBV5-4 and TRBJ2-2, is as follows: ETGVTQSPTHLIKTRGQQVTLRCSSQSGHNTVSWYQQALGQGPQFIFQYYREEENGRGNFPPRFSGLQFPNYSSELNVNALELDDSALYLCASSFGLVLTGELFFGEGSRLTVL.